The clone carrying this T cell receptor beta chain was recorded many times. Its antigen is undetermined. This record comes from a study of read filtering for tumor transcriptome and immune sequencing. The wider study: After DNase treatment, RNA was made into whole-transcriptome libraries.

With 4 bases removed from V and 10 bases from J, the gap between germline ends came to 24 bases. Germline V gene sequence: CDR1 SGHKS, CDR2 YYEKEE (reference sequence). The CDR3 consists of 16 residues. This library used roughly 400 ng RNA and molecular barcoded adaptors spanning alpha/delta and beta/gamma chains. TCRdb used MiXCR to reprocess the reads, holding one entry per CDR3 protein. The sample contains some 41,000 distinct CDR3 sequences, around 13% of which appear only once. General study points: IR-seq captured clonotypes deeper and more reliably than RNA-seq.

V and J are TRBV5-5 and TRBJ2-4; either TRBD1 or TRBD2 may supply D (5 bases each). The specimen was a population of CD138-negative cells sorted from bone marrow. The TCR was taken from a donor older than 35 with multiple myeloma. The CDR3 DNA follows: TGTGCCAGCAGCACCAGACGGACTCCTAGGGGAGAGATTCAGTACTTC. Protein: CASSTRRTPRGEIQYF.